This T cell receptor beta chain was retrieved from a study of T-cell reconstitution after alpha-beta-depleted transplantation in children. This clonotype has ten or more counts. TCRbeta library preparation incorporated unique molecular identifiers. TCRdb re-derived calls from the PCR reads in MiXCR, one entry per CDR3 protein. The data contain about 360,000 distinct CDR3 sequences, 10% to 15% of them singletons. Germline CDR1 is DFQATT and CDR2 is SNEGSKA (reference sequence). The CDR3 spans 13 residues. Between the trimmed V and J ends, which lost 5 bases and 7 bases, there was a span of 17 bases. The chain combines TRBV20-1 with TRBJ1-2; a weak D match, TRBD1 (5 bases). This sequence originates from a human donor who donated a stem cell graft to a child with Fanconi anemia. The source material was PBMCs, sampled from the stem cell graft. In DNA form, the CDR3 reads TGCAGTGCTGGCATACAGGCGGGCGGTGGCTACACCTTC. This encodes CSAGIQAGGGYTF.